This note documents a single T cell receptor beta chain sequence. This sample is drawn from a study of control samples from healthy donors and cancer patients. Germline trimming cut 5 bases from V and 6 bases from J; bases unmatched to any gene: 5. Germline V lookup: CDR1 MNHEY, CDR2 SVGAGI. The CDR3 is 14 residues long. Using immunoSEQ multiplex PCR, the repertoire was profiled, and TCRdb retains in-frame clones only, with some absent. The sample has 150,000 or so clones, 90% to 95% seen once. The sequence was obtained from a man between 60 and 70 years old with colorectal cancer. The genes are TRBV6-5 and TRBJ1-2, with 11 bases aligning to TRBD1. The sequencing sample was made of PBMCs. The CDR3 nucleotides are TGTGCCAGCAGTCAGGACAGGGGGCGAAATGGCTACACCTTC. Translated: CASSQDRGRNGYTF.